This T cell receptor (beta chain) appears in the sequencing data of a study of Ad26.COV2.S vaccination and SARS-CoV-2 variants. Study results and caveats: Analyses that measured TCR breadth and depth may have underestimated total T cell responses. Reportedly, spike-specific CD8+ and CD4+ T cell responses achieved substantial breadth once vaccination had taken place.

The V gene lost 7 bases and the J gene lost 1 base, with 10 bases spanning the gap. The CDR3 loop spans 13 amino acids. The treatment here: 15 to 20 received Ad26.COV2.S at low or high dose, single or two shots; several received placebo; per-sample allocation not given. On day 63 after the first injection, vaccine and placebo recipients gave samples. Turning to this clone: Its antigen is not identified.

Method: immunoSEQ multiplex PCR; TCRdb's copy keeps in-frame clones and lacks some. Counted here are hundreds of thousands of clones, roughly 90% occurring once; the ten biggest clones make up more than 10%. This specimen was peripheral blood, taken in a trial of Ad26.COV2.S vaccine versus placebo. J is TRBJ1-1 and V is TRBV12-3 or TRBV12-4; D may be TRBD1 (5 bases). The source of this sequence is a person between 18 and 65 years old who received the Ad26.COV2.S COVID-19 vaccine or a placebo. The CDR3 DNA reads TGTGCCAGCACCAAGACAGAGAACACTGAAGCTTTCTTT. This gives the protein CASTKTENTEAFF.